The 28 T cell receptor beta chains below come from one sample, sequenced in a study of STAT5B mutations in CD4+ large granular lymphocyte leukemia. TCRdb's copy holds only in-frame clones and misses some; the assay was immunoSEQ multiplex PCR. This sample has fewer than 30,000 clones, with over 70% found just once. Sequencing was done on a sample of CD4+ T cells from blood buffy coats. Receptor source: a human donor in good health.

The chain recombines TRBV9 with TRBJ2-3; 10 bases are shared with TRBD1. Per the germline V gene, CDR1 is SGDLS and CDR2 is YYNGEE. The CDR3 has 16 residues. The ends lost 3 bases at V and 3 bases at J; junction bases unmatched: 7. The CDR3 is CASSAPGQGITDTQYF. The CDR3 DNA reads as TGTGCCAGCAGCGCGCCGGGACAGGGGATAACAGATACGCAGTATTTT.

This clone occurred once. This chain links TRBV7-9 with TRBJ1-4; D gene ambiguous. The germline gives CDR1 SEHNR, CDR2 FQNEAQ (reference sequence). This CDR3 spans 13 amino acids. V lost 1 base to trimming and J lost 8 bases, with 8 bases between them. CDR3 loop: CASSLGVGEKLFF. In nucleotides, the CDR3 is TGTGCCAGCAGCTTAGGGGTCGGAGAAAAACTGTTTTTT. The variable domain in full, completed from reference TRBV7-9 and TRBJ1-4, reads DTGVSQNPRHKITKRGQNVTFRCDPISEHNRLYWYRQTLGQGPEFLTYFQNEAQLEKSRLLSDRFSAERPKGSFSTLEIQRTEQGDSAMYLCASSLGVGEKLFFGSGTQLSVL.

The chain recombines TRBV6-5 with TRBJ2-1; 13 bases fit TRBD2. V lost 6 bases to trimming and J lost 10 bases; unmatched junction nucleotides: 9. The CDR3 length is 15 residues. The germline V gene encodes CDR1 MNHEY and CDR2 SVGAGI. The CDR3 nucleotides read TGTGCCAGCAGGCTACTAGCGGGGGGGCCGGGGGAGCAGTTCTTC. It specifies CASRLLAGGPGEQFF.

The rearrangement uses TRBV7-2 and TRBJ1-3, with unresolved D. Trimming took 5 bases from V and 0 from J, leaving 14 bases between them. The length of the CDR3 is 16 residues. The germline CDR1 and CDR2 sequences are SGHTA and FQGNSA. CDR3 DNA: TGTGCCAGCAGCCGAGGGTATACCACCTCTGGAAACACCATATATTTT. This sequence encodes CASSRGYTTSGNTIYF.

The rearrangement links TRBV28 to TRBJ2-1; D uncertain. V lost 2 bases and J 4 bases, leaving 6 bases between the germline ends. The germline V gene has CDR1 MDHEN and CDR2 SYDVKM. The CDR3 extends over 13 amino acids. The CDR3 coding sequence is TGTGCCAGCAGTTTACCTAGTTACAATGAGCAGTTCTTC. Translation gives CASSLPSYNEQFF.

This clone turned up a few times. The chain recombines TRBV6-5 with TRBJ1-1, with D uncertain. Trimming cost V 6 bases and J 6 bases, with 8 bases left between them. Germline V gives CDR1 MNHEY, CDR2 SVGAGI. The length of the CDR3 is 11 residues. The CDR3 reads CASREGSEAFF. The CDR3 DNA sequence: TGTGCCAGCAGGGAAGGGTCTGAAGCTTTCTTT.

This chain links TRBV29-1 with TRBJ2-3, with D perhaps being TRBD1 or TRBD2 (7 bases each). Germline V gene data show CDR1 as SQVTM and CDR2 as ANQGSEA. The CDR3 sequence is 15 residues long. The V end lost 5 bases, the J end lost 4 bases, and 19 bases lay between the germline ends. The CDR3 bases are TGCAGCGTTTCCGTCCCCAGGGGGGGGTCAGATACGCAGTATTTT. It yields the protein CSVSVPRGGSDTQYF.

The V and J genes are TRBV4-2 and TRBJ1-3; 7 bases fit TRBD1. The V gene end was trimmed by 0 bases and the J gene end by 0 bases; junction bases not matched to a gene: 5. The CDR3 totals 17 residues. Germline V gene sequence: CDR1 LGHNA, CDR2 YNFKEQ. Here the CDR3 DNA reads TGTGCCAGCAGCCAAGAAGTACAGGGGTACTCTGGAAACACCATATATTTT. It encodes CASSQEVQGYSGNTIYF.

The chain uses TRBV5-4 and TRBJ1-2; the D is unclear. Deletions cut 0 bases from V and 2 bases from J, with 11 bases between. CDR3 length: 15 residues. CDR1 is SGHNT, CDR2 YYREEE, per germline (reference sequence). The CDR3 region has the DNA TGTGCCAGCAGCTTGGACAGAGGCGGAAACTATGGCTACACCTTC. This sequence encodes CASSLDRGGNYGYTF.

The chain carries TRBV5-5 and TRBJ1-3; D might be TRBD1 (5 bases). The germline V gene encodes CDR1 SGHKS and CDR2 YYEKEE (reference sequence). CDR3 length: 18 residues. Trimming took 4 bases from V and 3 from J, leaving 23 bases between them. In DNA form, the CDR3 reads TGTGCCAGCAGCACAGGACCTCCCGCCCCGGCCTTTGGAAACACCATATATTTT. Translation gives CASSTGPPAPAFGNTIYF.

The chain has TRBV28 and TRBJ1-5; maybe TRBD1 (5 bases). Trimming removed 6 bases at V and 5 bases at J, with 20 bases between. CDR1 and CDR2 from the germline V gene are MDHEN and SYDVKM. The length of the CDR3 is 16 residues. The CDR3 coding sequence is TGTGCCAGCAGGCCAGGGCGGCGGGTCGGTGATCAGCCCCAGCATTTT. It yields the protein CASRPGRRVGDQPQHF.

The V and J genes are TRBV6-5 and TRBJ1-5, with TRBD1 matching over 10 bases. Per the germline V gene, CDR1 is MNHEY and CDR2 is SVGAGI. Trimming at V came to 0 bases and at J to 9 bases, leaving 5 bases not matched to a gene. The CDR3 totals 15 residues. CDR3 sequence reads: CASSYSPGTGAPQHF. CDR3 nucleotide sequence: TGTGCCAGCAGTTACTCTCCCGGGACAGGGGCGCCCCAGCATTTT.

The CDR3 sequence: CASSLPTRDQETQYF. In nucleotides, the CDR3 is TGTGCCAGCAGCTTACCAACCCGGGACCAAGAGACCCAGTACTTC. V is TRBV7-9 and J is TRBJ2-5, with no clear D. V was shortened by 2 bases and J by 0 bases, with 10 bases between the two germline ends. This CDR3 comprises 15 residues. Germline CDR1 SEHNR, CDR2 FQNEAQ (reference sequence).

The V call is TRBV4-1, the J call TRBJ2-2; D unresolved. This CDR3 is built from 12 residues. Trimming removed 1 base at V and 7 bases at J, with 4 bases between. The V gene's germline CDR1 is MGHRA and CDR2 YSYEKL. Written as DNA, the CDR3 is TGCGCCAGCAGCCAAGGTCGCGGGGAGCTGTTTTTT. Amino acids: CASSQGRGELFF.

This clone came up a few times. J is TRBJ1-1 and V is TRBV28, with 8 positions matching TRBD1. The CDR3 has 15 amino acids. Germline loops: CDR1 MDHEN, CDR2 SYDVKM. V dropped 5 bases and J dropped 0; count of bases not matched to a gene: 5. Written as DNA, the CDR3 is TGTGCCAGCAGTCCAAGGGACAGGTTGAACACTGAAGCTTTCTTT. Its translation is CASSPRDRLNTEAFF.

The genes are TRBV7-9 and TRBJ2-7, with TRBD2 matching over 9 bases. Germline CDR1 reads SEHNR; CDR2 reads FQNEAQ (reference sequence). V shed 6 bases, J shed 3 bases, and the junction held 9 bases outside the gene matches. This CDR3 is built from 15 residues. In DNA form, the CDR3 reads TGTGCCAGCAGTTCCATTAGCGGGAGAAGCTACGAGCAGTACTTC. As protein: CASSSISGRSYEQYF.

The V call is TRBV19, the J call TRBJ2-1; D ambiguous. V was shortened by 1 base and J by 2 bases, with 12 bases between the two germline ends. There are 16 residues in the CDR3. Germline lookup yields CDR1 LNHDA and CDR2 SQIVND (reference sequence). The CDR3 nucleotides read TGTGCCAGTAGTATAGGGCCCCCCGAGGCCTACAATGAGCAGTTCTTC. Amino acids: CASSIGPPEAYNEQFF.

The rearrangement links TRBV5-4 to TRBJ1-1; D unresolved. V was shortened by 4 bases and J by 11 bases, with 18 bases between the two germline ends. Per the germline V gene, CDR1 is SGHNT and CDR2 is YYREEE (reference sequence). This CDR3 comprises 13 residues. CDR3: CASSPHTAPVAFF. CDR3 nucleotide sequence: TGTGCCAGCAGCCCACATACAGCCCCGGTGGCTTTCTTT.

This clone has a single count. V gene TRBV7-8 combines with J gene TRBJ2-1; D is unresolved. V was shortened by 1 base and J by 10 bases, with 2 bases between the two germline ends. Germline V gives CDR1 SGHVS, CDR2 FQNEAQ. The CDR3 has 10 amino acids. The CDR3 loop is CASSLEEQFF. The CDR3, as DNA: TGTGCCAGCAGCTTAGAAGAGCAGTTCTTC.

J is TRBJ2-2 and V is TRBV19; 10 positions agree with TRBD2. V dropped 4 bases and J dropped 3; count of bases not matched to a gene: 5. Germline CDR1 and CDR2: LNHDA and SQIVND (reference sequence). This CDR3 is 16 amino acids long. The CDR3 here is CASSKRGGQYTGELFF. In nucleotides, the CDR3 is TGTGCCAGTAGTAAGCGGGGGGGCCAGTACACCGGGGAGCTGTTTTTT.

This sequence joins TRBV4-1 and TRBJ2-3; D is undetermined. Trimming stripped 0 bases from V and 3 bases from J, with 10 bases between. The CDR3 sequence is 15 residues long. CDR1 and CDR2 (germline): MGHRA, YSYEKL. The CDR3 loop is CASSQEGLSTDTQYF. The DNA of the CDR3 is TGCGCCAGCAGCCAAGAGGGCCTGAGTACAGATACGCAGTATTTT.

The V call is TRBV7-6, the J call TRBJ2-1; D unresolved. Germline V gene lookup returns CDR1 SGHVS and CDR2 FNYEAQ. V lost 0 bases and J 3 bases, leaving 6 bases between the germline ends. This CDR3 has 14 amino acids. CDR3 residues: CASSLASLYNEQFF. As DNA, the CDR3 is TGTGCCAGCAGCTTAGCGTCGCTCTACAATGAGCAGTTCTTC. Full variable domain (remainder filled in from reference TRBV7-6 and TRBJ2-1): GAGVSQSPRYKVTKRGQDVALRCDPISGHVSLYWYRQALGQGPEFLTYFNYEAQQDKSGLPNDRFSAERPEGSISTLTIQRTEQRDSAMYRCASSLASLYNEQFFGPGTRLTVL.

The rearrangement uses TRBV6-4 and TRBJ2-3; TRBD1 or TRBD2 may be the D gene (5 bases each). The CDR3 sequence is 13 residues long. Germline CDR1 and CDR2: MRHNA and SNTAGT. Trimming took 6 bases from V and 0 from J, leaving 7 bases between them. The CDR3 region has the DNA TGTGCCAGCAGATGGGGGAGCACAGATACGCAGTATTTT. Translating it yields CASRWGSTDTQYF.

This clone showed up just a few times. V and J are TRBV27 and TRBJ1-1; no clear D gene. Germline V gene lookup returns CDR1 MNHEY and CDR2 SMNVEV (reference sequence). Trimming took off 2 bases at V and 0 bases at J, with 7 bases between the two ends. The CDR3 is 14 amino acids. The CDR3 DNA sequence: TGTGCCAGCAGTTTAGGCAGATTGAACACTGAAGCTTTCTTT. As protein: CASSLGRLNTEAFF.

The rearrangement uses TRBV19 and TRBJ2-5, with D tentatively TRBD2 (6 bases). V shed 9 bases and J shed 5 bases, with 13 bases lying between them. The CDR3 extends over 12 amino acids. In germline, CDR1 is LNHDA, CDR2 SQIVND (reference sequence). The CDR3 nucleotides are TGTGCCAGCTCGGGGGTAACTGAGACCCAGTACTTC. Translation: CASSGVTETQYF.

This chain uses TRBV5-1 with TRBJ2-3; 9 bases map to TRBD2. V was pared by 4 bases and J by 3 bases, with 3 bases of the junction left unmatched. The CDR3 extends over 14 amino acids. Per germline, CDR1 SGHRS and CDR2 YFSETQ. DNA of the CDR3: TGCGCCAGCAGCGTGAGCGGGAGGACAGATACGCAGTATTTT. This encodes CASSVSGRTDTQYF.

The chain links TRBV7-9 to TRBJ1-2, with TRBD1 matching 8 bases. This CDR3 comprises 15 residues. The V segment lost 5 bases and the J segment 2 bases; nucleotides outside the gene matches: 7. Germline V gene data show CDR1 as SEHNR and CDR2 as FQNEAQ (reference sequence). CDR3 nucleotide sequence: TGTGCCAGCAGCCCTGGACAGGGAGGGAACTATGGCTACACCTTC. Translating it yields CASSPGQGGNYGYTF.

This clone was detected only once. The V call is TRBV27, the J call TRBJ2-7; D may be TRBD2 (6 bases). Trimming removed 7 bases at V and 1 base at J, with 14 bases between. CDR1 and CDR2 from the germline V gene are MNHEY and SMNVEV (reference sequence). The CDR3 consists of 14 residues. CDR3 sequence: CASTPRLGSYEQYV. CDR3 DNA: TGTGCCAGCACCCCCCGACTAGGATCCTACGAGCAGTACGTC.